The rows below give T cell receptor beta chains drawn from one sample of a study of T cells in Graves' hyperthyroidism and ophthalmopathy. TCRdb re-derived calls from the multiplex PCR reads in MiXCR, one entry per CDR3 protein. The sample carries about 840,000 distinct CDR3 sequences, about two fifths recorded once. The specimen was blood. The receptors here all came from a man younger than 30 with Graves' hyperthyroidism. Each CDR3 is given without its conserved first and last residue. A D gene is named only where the DNA matches it firmly.

V gene | D gene | CDR3 protein
TRBV12-3/TRBV12-4 | - | ASSTNRVPSYEQY
TRBV20-1 | - | SARDTDPAAF
TRBV20-1 | - | SAPPSQGGNQPQH
TRBV5-1 | TRBD1 | ASSPGQASKQPQH
TRBV7-9 | - | ASSPRLPGYT
TRBV19 | TRBD1 | ASRRAGQGSFHGYT
TRBV29-1 | - | SVGSVRAPTEAF
TRBV4-1 | - | ASSQEIGFEAF
TRBV14 | TRBD1 | ASSPGTGALMTGELF
TRBV9 | - | ASGVNTGRTEAF
TRBV6-5 | - | ASSRQVLGANVLT
TRBV2 | TRBD1 | ASSPRDSISPLH
TRBV29-1 | - | SVVRPAEGEKLF
TRBV12-3/TRBV12-4 | TRBD1 | ASRKDRGEVQPQH
TRBV7-2 | - | ASSLAGMGANVLT
TRBV29-1 | - | SVRIDQETQY
TRBV7-2 | TRBD1 | ASSWGGTGLNSNQPQH
TRBV19 | - | ASSYDRDGTSYEQY
TRBV29-1 | - | SVDRAT
TRBV19 | TRBD1 | AIGTGDYGYT
TRBV9 | - | ASSPRGARETQY
TRBV29-1 | TRBD1 | SAERPRGTDTQY
TRBV2 | - | ASSDGGYSNEKLF
TRBV10-3 | - | AISESWTSSYEQY
TRBV29-1 | TRBD2 | SVEDGSGRKNEQF
TRBV29-1 | - | SAEAQGSGEKLF
TRBV2 | TRBD1 | ASTEVQGGYGYT
TRBV5-4 | - | ASSLPGLSEAF
TRBV7-9 | - | ASMVQSQETQY
TRBV20-1 | - | SARSEPYDDEQY
TRBV7-2 | - | ASSPEGHSSGNTIY
TRBV25-1 | - | ASSLKPSSGELF
TRBV2 | TRBD1 | AIPPGQGNGYT
TRBV19 | TRBD1 | ASRDAGGAGANVLT
TRBV12-3/TRBV12-4 | - | ASSLADRLTEAF
TRBV5-8 | - | ASSTTAALNQPQH
TRBV4-1 | - | ASSQVPGETQY
TRBV29-1 | - | SVAPGTNQETQY
TRBV20-1 | TRBD2 | SMITSGSSYNEQF
TRBV20-1 | TRBD1 | SANKQGYEQY
TRBV2 | TRBD1 | ASRGGQSKYGYT
TRBV7-8 | - | ASRPSYNSPLH
TRBV9 | TRBD1 | AGSAGTGDQPQH
TRBV7-2 | - | ASSKPGLLQTQY
TRBV10-2 | - | ASSEPGRDTEAF
TRBV7-9 | TRBD1 | ASSSFGQEQDEQY
TRBV12-3/TRBV12-4 | TRBD1 | ASRGDSLQPQH
TRBV9 | TRBD1 | ASRKSRDSSYEQY
TRBV7-9 | - | ASRGSRGTNTGELF
TRBV20-1 | - | SASYETAEETQY
TRBV2 | TRBD1 | AIGTGDHGELF
TRBV2 | TRBD1 | ASAGTVMNTIY
TRBV19 | - | ASSLVMGSPLH
TRBV13 | TRBD1 | ASSLPRDRGLGGYT
TRBV20-1 | - | SARVHSGAGNTIY
TRBV15 | TRBD1 | ATSKGTGAYSPLH
TRBV19 | - | ASSPRRVDEQY
TRBV5-1 | - | ASRGKGYPQAF